This T cell receptor (beta chain) was documented in a study of T cells after yellow fever vaccination. A note on this clonotype: Its target is unknown.

TCRdb independently ran MiXCR on the 5' RACE reads; one entry per CDR3 protein. The data hold around 300,000 distinct CDR3 sequences, with 10% to 15% observed a single time. Study findings and constraints: From the bulk population, abundant clonotypes could contaminate and appear within FACS-sorted repertoires. Researchers noted that a small share of clonotypes showed up in both CD4 and CD8 compartments. Clones from primary vaccination mostly reappeared after the booster (over 95% CD4, over 85% CD8).

Trimming removed 2 bases from V and 1 base from J, with 9 bases in between. This CDR3 contains 14 residues. Per the germline V gene, CDR1 is DFQATT and CDR2 is SNEGSKA (reference sequence). This specimen consisted of CD4+ T cells sorted from PBMCs, obtained 45 days after the yellow fever booster vaccination. The chain combines TRBV20-1 with TRBJ2-1; D call uncertain. The receptor comes from a man aged 30-40 years who received the YFV17D yellow fever vaccine. CDR3 coding DNA: TGCAGTGCTAGAACCGGAGAATCCTACAATGAGCAGTTCTTC. Protein product: CSARTGESYNEQFF.